This T cell receptor (beta chain) is drawn from a study of neurological immune-mediated disorders. General study findings and limits: TCR clonal expansion peaked in HTLV-1-associated myelopathy patients and was lowest in multiple sclerosis patients.

Looked up from germline, CDR1 is DFQATT and CDR2 is SNEGSKA (reference sequence). V lost 5 bases, J lost 1 base, and 14 bases lay in between. CDR3 length: 14 residues. Judged by abundance, this clonotype is medium-sized (0.01 to 0.1%). The antigen remains undetermined. The cDNA was generated through 5'RACE incorporating 10-nucleotide random UMIs. From 15-18 subjects, over 180 million TCR-beta sequences were obtained in each sequencing run. TCRdb independently ran MiXCR on the 5' RACE reads; one entry per CDR3 protein. The table shows 25,000 to 35,000 distinct CDR3 sequences, with around 17% occurring only once. Sample time point: technical triplicate 3. Sorted libraries were made with 900,000 to 1,000,000 CD4+ or CD8+ T cells.

What was sequenced was CD4+ T cells from blood. This chain uses TRBV20-1 with TRBJ1-1; D perhaps matches TRBD1 (6 bases). The sequence was obtained from a female donor with HTLV-1-associated myelopathy (HAM/TSP). The CDR3 nucleotides read TGCAGTGCTGATTCCAGGGGAGAGAACACTGAAGCTTTCTTT. Encoded protein: CSADSRGENTEAFF.